This T cell receptor beta chain is from a study of blood T cell repertoires in COVID-19. The table came from immunoSEQ multiplex PCR; TCRdb's copy has only in-frame clones and leaves some out. The sample lists 210,000 or so clones, around 82% occurring once. Germline V gives CDR1 SEHNR, CDR2 FQNEAQ (reference sequence). The V segment lost 4 bases and the J segment 2 bases; nucleotides outside the gene matches: 11. The CDR3 sequence is 17 residues long. The sequence came from a man younger than 45 with acute COVID-19. Material: PBMCs or T cells enriched from blood (not recorded which). The chain has TRBV7-9 and TRBJ2-7, with TRBD1 matching over 10 bases. DNA for the CDR3: TGTGCCAGCAGCTCACCCCAACCGGGACAGGGGCCCTACGAGCAGTACTTC. Its protein is CASSSPQPGQGPYEQYF.